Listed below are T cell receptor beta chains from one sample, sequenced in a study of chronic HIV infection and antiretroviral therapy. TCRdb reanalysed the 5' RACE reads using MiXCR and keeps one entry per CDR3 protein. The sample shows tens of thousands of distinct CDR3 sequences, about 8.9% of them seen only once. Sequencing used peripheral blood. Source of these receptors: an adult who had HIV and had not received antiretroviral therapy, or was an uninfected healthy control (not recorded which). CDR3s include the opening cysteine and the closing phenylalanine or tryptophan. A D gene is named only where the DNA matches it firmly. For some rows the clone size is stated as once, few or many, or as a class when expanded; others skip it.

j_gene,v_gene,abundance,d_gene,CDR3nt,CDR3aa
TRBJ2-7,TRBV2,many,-,TGTGCCAGCAAGGGACTCCGGCCCGAGCAGTACTTC,CASKGLRPEQYF
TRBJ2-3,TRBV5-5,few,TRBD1,TGTGCCAGCGAGACAGGGGCAAGCACAGATACGCAGTATTTT,CASETGASTDTQYF
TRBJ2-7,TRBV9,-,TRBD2,TGTGCCAGCAGCGTAGGCGGGAGCTCCTACGAGCAGTACTTC,CASSVGGSSYEQYF
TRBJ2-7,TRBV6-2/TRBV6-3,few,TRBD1,TGTGCCAGCAGCCCCCGGGACAGGGTATCCGAGCAGTACTTC,CASSPRDRVSEQYF
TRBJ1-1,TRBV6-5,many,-,TGTGCCAGCAGTTCCGGAGGGGGTGCGAACACTGAAGCTTTCTTT,CASSSGGGANTEAFF
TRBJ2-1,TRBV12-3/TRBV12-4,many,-,TGTGCCAGCGGGGGTGGGGTAACCTACAATGAGCAGTTCTTC,CASGGGVTYNEQFF
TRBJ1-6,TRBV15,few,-,TGTGCCACCCAGGACCAGCCTAATTCACCCCTCCACTTT,CATQDQPNSPLHF
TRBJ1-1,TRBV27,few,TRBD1,TGTGCCAGCAGTTCGGGACAGGGCACTGAAGCTTTCTTT,CASSSGQGTEAFF
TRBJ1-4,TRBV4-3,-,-,TGCGCCAGCAGCCAAGAGGGCGTAACTAATGAAAAACTGTTTTTT,CASSQEGVTNEKLFF
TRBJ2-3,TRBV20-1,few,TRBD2,TGCAGCGCAAGCGGGAGCGCAACTAGCACAGATACGCAGTATTTT,CSASGSATSTDTQYF
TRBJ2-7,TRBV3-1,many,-,TGTGCCAGCAGCCTTCAGAGGGGAGTCTCCTACGAGCAGTACTTC,CASSLQRGVSYEQYF
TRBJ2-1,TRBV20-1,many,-,TGCAGTGCCCTCAGCAAAGGGGTCCTGTCCCACAATGAGCAGTTCTTC,CSALSKGVLSHNEQFF
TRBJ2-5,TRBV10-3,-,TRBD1,TGTGCCATCAGTGACTTAACAGGGGCCCAAGAGACCCAGTACTTC,CAISDLTGAQETQYF
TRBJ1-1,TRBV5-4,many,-,TGTGCCAGCAGCCCTTTAGTGAACACTGAAGCTTTCTTT,CASSPLVNTEAFF
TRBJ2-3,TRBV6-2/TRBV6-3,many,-,TGTGCCAGTCAGGACGGGATCCAGGCAGATACGCAGTATTTT,CASQDGIQADTQYF
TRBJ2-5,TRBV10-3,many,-,TGTGCCATCAGTGAGTCCAAGTCTCAAGAGACCCAGTACTTC,CAISESKSQETQYF
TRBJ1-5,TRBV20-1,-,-,TGCAGTGCCCAAATCGGTAGCAATCAGCCCCAGCATTTT,CSAQIGSNQPQHF
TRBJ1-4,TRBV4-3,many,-,TGCGCCAGCAGCCAAGAGAAAGGTGGAAAACTGTTTTTT,CASSQEKGGKLFF
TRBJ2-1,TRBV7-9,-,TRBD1,TGTGCCAGCACCGCAACAGGGGATGAGCAGTTCTTC,CASTATGDEQFF
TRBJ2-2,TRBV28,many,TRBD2,TGTGCCAGCAGCCGGACCCGGGAGGTCACCGGGGAGCTGTTTTTT,CASSRTREVTGELFF
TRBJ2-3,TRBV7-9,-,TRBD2,TGTGCCAGCAGCCAACTAGCGGGAGAAACGCATACAGATACGCAGTATTTT,CASSQLAGETHTDTQYF
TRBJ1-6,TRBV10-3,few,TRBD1,TGTGCCGCCACAGGGGATAATTCACCCCTCCACTTT,CAATGDNSPLHF
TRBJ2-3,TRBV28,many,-,TGTGCCAGCAAACAAGACTCTGATACGCAGTATTTT,CASKQDSDTQYF
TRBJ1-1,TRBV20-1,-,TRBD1,TGCAGTGCTAGTCCGCCCACGACAGGGAAGACTGAAACTTTCTTT,CSASPPTTGKTETFF
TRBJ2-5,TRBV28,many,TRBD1,TGTGCCAGCAGTACCCTGGGACAGGGGCAAGAGACCCAGTACTTC,CASSTLGQGQETQYF
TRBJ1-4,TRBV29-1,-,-,TGCAGCGTTGTCCGACCGGGACTCGAAAAACTGTTTTTT,CSVVRPGLEKLFF
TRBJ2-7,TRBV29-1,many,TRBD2,TGCAGCGTTAAAACCGGGACTAGCTACGAGCAGTACTTC,CSVKTGTSYEQYF
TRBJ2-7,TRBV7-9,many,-,TGTGCCAGCAGCTCCTCCTCCTACGAGCAGTACTTC,CASSSSSYEQYF
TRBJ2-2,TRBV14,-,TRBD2,TGTGCCAGCAGCTACAGCAGCGGGACGACCGGGGAGCTGTTTTTT,CASSYSSGTTGELFF
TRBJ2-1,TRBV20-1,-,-,TGCAGTGCTAGAGATTACAATGAGCAGTTCTTC,CSARDYNEQFF
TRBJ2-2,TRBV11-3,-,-,TGTGCCAGCAGCTTCAGGGGGGGGAACACCGGGGAGCCGTTTTTT,CASSFRGGNTGEPFF
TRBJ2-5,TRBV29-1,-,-,TGCAGCGTTGGGGCCGACCAAGAGACCCAGTACTTC,CSVGADQETQYF
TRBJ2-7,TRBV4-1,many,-,TGCGCCAGCAGCCAAGATCAAAGGGCCGAGGGATCCTACGAGCAGTACTTC,CASSQDQRAEGSYEQYF
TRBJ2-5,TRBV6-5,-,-,TGTGCCAGCAGCCGGGCCGCATTCAGAGAGACCCAGTACTTC,CASSRAAFRETQYF
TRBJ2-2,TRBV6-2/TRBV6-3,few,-,TGTGCCAGCAGTTACTGGACCGGGGAGCTGTTTTTT,CASSYWTGELFF
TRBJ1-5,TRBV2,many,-,TGTGCCAGCAGTGGAAATTCCAATCAGCCCCAGCATTTT,CASSGNSNQPQHF
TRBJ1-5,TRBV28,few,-,TGTGCCAGCAGTTTAGCCAATACAGGCTCTCAGCCCCAGCATTTT,CASSLANTGSQPQHF